The present T cell receptor (beta chain) was sequenced within a study of PD-L1 blockade in urothelial cancer. Broader study findings: Tumor-linked clones in blood grew more by 3 weeks in durable-benefit patients.

The CDR3 has 16 residues. V gave up 0 bases and J gave up 2 bases; unmatched junction bases: 5. In germline, CDR1 is SGHRS, CDR2 YFSETQ. Sequenced by immunoSEQ multiplex PCR; TCRdb stores in-frame clones only, minus some. The sample records tens of thousands of clones, around 83% being singletons. Indicated time point: pretreatment peripheral blood. About this clone itself: The antigen is undetermined.

The sample consisted of PBMCs, taken around atezolizumab (anti-PD-L1) treatment. This chain joins TRBV5-1 and TRBJ2-3, with 8 positions matching TRBD1. This sequence originates from a woman between 65 and 79 years old with urothelial cancer. In DNA, the CDR3 is TGCGCCAGCAGCTTGGGAACAGGGGGGACCACAGATACGCAGTATTTT. It specifies CASSLGTGGTTDTQYF.